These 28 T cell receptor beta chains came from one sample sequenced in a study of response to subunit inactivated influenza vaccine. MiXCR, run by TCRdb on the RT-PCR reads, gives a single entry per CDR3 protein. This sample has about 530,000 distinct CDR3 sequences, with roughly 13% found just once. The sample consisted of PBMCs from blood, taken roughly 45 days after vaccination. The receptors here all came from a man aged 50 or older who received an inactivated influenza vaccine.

CDR3 region: CASSYVTGGGEAFF. The CDR3 coding sequence is TGTGCCAGCAGCTACGTGACAGGGGGCGGTGAAGCTTTCTTT. This chain links TRBV7-2 with TRBJ1-1, with 10 bases matching TRBD1. J lost 7 bases, V lost 4 bases, and 6 bases had no gene match. This CDR3 contains 14 residues. The germline V gene has CDR1 SGHTA and CDR2 FQGNSA.

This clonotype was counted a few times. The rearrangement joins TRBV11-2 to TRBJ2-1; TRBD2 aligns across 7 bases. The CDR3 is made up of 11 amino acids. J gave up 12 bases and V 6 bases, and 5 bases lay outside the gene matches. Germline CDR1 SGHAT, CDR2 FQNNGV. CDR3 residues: CASRGGGLQFF. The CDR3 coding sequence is TGTGCCAGCAGGGGGGGGGGTTTGCAGTTCTTC.

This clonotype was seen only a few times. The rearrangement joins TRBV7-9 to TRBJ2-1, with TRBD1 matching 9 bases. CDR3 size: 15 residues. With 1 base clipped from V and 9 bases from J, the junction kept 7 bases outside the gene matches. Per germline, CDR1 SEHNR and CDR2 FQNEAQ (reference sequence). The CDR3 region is CASSLGGQGIGEQFF. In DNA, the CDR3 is TGTGCCAGCAGCTTAGGTGGACAGGGGATAGGTGAGCAGTTCTTC.

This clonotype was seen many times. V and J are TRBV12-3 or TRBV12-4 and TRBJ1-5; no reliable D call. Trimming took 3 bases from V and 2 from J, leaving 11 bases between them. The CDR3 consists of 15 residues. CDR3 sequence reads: CASSFRPDGNQPQHF. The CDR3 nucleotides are TGTGCCAGCAGTTTTCGGCCGGATGGCAATCAGCCCCAGCATTTT.

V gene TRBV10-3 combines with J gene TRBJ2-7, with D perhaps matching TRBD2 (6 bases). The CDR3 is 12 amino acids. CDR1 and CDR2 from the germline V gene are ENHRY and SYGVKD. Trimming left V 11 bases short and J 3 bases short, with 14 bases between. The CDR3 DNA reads TGTGCCGCGGGGAGTGAAGGCTACGAGCAGTACTTC. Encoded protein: CAAGSEGYEQYF.

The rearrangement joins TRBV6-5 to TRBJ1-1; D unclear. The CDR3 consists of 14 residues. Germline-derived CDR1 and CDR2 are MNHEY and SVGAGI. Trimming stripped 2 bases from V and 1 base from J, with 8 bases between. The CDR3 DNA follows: TGTGCCAGCAGTTACCGCTCCCAGAACACTGAAGCTTTCTTT. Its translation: CASSYRSQNTEAFF.

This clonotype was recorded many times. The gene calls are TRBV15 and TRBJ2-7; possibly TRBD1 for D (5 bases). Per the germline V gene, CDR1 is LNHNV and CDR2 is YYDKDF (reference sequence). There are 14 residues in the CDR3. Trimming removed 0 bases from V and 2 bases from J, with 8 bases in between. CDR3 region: CATSRDPTAYEQYF. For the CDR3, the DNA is TGTGCCACCAGCAGAGACCCGACAGCCTACGAGCAGTACTTC.

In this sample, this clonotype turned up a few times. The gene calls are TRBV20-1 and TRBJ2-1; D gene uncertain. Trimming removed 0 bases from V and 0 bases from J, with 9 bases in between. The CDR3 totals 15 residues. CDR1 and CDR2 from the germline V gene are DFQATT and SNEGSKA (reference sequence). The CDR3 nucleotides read TGCAGTGCTAGAGATGGGATGAGCTCCTACAATGAGCAGTTCTTC. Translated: CSARDGMSSYNEQFF.

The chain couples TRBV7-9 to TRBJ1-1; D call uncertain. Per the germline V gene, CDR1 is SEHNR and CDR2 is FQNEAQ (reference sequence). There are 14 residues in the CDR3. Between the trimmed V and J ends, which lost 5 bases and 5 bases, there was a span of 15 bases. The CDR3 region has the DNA TGTGCCAGCAGCCTCCACATGGGGAGTACTGAAGCTTTCTTT. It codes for CASSLHMGSTEAFF.

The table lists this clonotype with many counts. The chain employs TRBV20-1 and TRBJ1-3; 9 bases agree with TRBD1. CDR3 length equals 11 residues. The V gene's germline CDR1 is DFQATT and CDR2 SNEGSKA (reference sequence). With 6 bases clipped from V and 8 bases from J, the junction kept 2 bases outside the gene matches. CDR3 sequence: CSARTGDTIYF. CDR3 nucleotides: TGCAGTGCACGGACAGGGGACACCATATATTTT.

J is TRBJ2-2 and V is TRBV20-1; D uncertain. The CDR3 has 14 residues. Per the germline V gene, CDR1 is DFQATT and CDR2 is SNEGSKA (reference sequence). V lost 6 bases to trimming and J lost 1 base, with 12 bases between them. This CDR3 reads CSALTPKNTGELFF. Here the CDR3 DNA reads TGCAGTGCCCTTACCCCGAAGAACACCGGGGAGCTGTTTTTT.

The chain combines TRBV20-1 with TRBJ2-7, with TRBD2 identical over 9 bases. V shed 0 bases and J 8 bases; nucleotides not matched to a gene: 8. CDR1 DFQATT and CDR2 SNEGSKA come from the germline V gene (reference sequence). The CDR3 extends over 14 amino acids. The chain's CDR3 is CSARDQGGRGQQYF. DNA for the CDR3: TGCAGTGCTAGAGATCAAGGCGGGAGGGGCCAGCAGTACTTC.

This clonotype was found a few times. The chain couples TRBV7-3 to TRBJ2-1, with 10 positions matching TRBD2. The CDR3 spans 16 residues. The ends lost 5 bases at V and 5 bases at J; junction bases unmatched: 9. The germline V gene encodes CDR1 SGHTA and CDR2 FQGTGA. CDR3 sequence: CASSPSGLANHNEQFF. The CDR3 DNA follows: TGTGCCAGCAGCCCCTCGGGACTAGCGAACCACAATGAGCAGTTCTTC.

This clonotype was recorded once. The CDR3 DNA follows: TGTGCCTGGGCTTCCAGGGGGAACTATGGCTACACCTTC. Its protein product is CAWASRGNYGYTF. This rearrangement joins TRBV30 to TRBJ1-2; 7 nucleotides agree with TRBD1. The germline V gene encodes CDR1 GTSNPN and CDR2 SVGIG (reference sequence). This CDR3 is built from 13 residues. Trimming removed 5 bases from V and 2 bases from J; junction bases left unmatched: 5. The complete variable domain, with remaining parts taken from reference TRBV30 and TRBJ1-2, reads SQTIHQWPATLVQPVGSPLSLECTVEGTSNPNLYWYRQAAGRGLQLLFYSVGIGQISSEVPQNLSASRPQDRQFILSSKKLLLSDSGFYLCAWASRGNYGYTFGSGTRLTVV.

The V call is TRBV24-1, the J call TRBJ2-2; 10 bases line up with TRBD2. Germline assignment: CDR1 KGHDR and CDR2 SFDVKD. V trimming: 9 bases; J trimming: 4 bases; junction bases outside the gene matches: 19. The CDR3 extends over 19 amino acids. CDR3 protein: CATASGASGSAYGTGELFF. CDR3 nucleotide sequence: TGTGCCACCGCCAGTGGGGCTAGCGGGAGTGCGTATGGCACCGGGGAGCTGTTTTTT.

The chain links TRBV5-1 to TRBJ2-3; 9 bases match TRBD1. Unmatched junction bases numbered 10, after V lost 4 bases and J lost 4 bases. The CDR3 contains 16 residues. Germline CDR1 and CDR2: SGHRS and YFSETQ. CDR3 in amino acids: CASSAGPGQGPDTQYF. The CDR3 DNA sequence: TGCGCCAGCAGCGCGGGACCGGGACAGGGCCCAGATACGCAGTATTTT.

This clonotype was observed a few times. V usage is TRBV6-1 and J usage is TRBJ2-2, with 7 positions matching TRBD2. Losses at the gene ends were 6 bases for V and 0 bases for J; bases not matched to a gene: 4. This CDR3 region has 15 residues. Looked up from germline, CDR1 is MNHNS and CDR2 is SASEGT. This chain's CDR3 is CASRVTSSNTGELFF. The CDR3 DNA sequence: TGTGCCAGCAGGGTGACTAGCTCGAACACCGGGGAGCTGTTTTTT.

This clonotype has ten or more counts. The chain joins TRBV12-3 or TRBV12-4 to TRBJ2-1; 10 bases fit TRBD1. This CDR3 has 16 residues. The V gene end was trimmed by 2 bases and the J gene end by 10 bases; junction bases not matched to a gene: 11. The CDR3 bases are TGTGCCAGCAGTTTAATGGGTCGAGGGACAGGGGACGAGCAGTTCTTC. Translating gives CASSLMGRGTGDEQFF.

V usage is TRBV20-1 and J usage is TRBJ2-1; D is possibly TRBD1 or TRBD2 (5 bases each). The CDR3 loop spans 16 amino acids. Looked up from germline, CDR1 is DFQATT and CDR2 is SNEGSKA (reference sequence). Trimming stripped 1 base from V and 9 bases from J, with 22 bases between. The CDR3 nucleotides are TGCAGTGCTAGAGCTACGGGACCCTTGGGGGTAATTGAGCAGTTCTTC. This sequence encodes CSARATGPLGVIEQFF.

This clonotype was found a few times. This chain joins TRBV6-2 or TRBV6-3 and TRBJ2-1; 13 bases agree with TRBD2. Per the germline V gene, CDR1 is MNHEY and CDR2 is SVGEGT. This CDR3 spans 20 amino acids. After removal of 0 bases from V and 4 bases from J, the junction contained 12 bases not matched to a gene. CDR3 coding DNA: TGTGCCAGCAGTTACTCGAGTCTGGGGACTAGCGGGGCAACGTACAATGAGCAGTTCTTC. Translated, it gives CASSYSSLGTSGATYNEQFF.

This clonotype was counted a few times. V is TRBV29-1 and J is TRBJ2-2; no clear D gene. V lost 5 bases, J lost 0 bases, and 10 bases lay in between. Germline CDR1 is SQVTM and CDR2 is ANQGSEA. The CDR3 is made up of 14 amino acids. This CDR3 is CSVSPNANTGELFF. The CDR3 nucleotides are TGCAGCGTTAGCCCTAACGCGAACACCGGGGAGCTGTTTTTT.

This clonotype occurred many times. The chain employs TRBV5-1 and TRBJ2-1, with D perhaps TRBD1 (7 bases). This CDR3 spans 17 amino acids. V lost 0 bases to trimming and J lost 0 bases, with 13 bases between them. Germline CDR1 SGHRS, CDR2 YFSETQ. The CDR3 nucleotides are TGCGCCAGCAGCTTGGGTCCAGGGGGAGGCTCCTACAATGAGCAGTTCTTC. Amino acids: CASSLGPGGGSYNEQFF.

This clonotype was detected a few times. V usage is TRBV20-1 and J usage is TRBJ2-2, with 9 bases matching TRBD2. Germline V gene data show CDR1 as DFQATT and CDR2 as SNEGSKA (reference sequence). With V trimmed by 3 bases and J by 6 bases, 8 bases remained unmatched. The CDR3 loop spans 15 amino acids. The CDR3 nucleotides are TGCAGTGCTAGCTCGCGGGGGGGCCCGGCCGGGGAGCTGTTTTTT. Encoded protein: CSASSRGGPAGELFF.

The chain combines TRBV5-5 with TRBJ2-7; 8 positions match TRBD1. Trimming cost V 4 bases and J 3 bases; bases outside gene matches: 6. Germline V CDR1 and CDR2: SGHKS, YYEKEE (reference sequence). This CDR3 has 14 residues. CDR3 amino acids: CASSEFGTGYEQYF. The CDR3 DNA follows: TGTGCCAGCAGCGAATTCGGGACAGGCTACGAGCAGTACTTC. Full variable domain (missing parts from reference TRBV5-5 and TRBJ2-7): DAGVTQSPTHLIKTRGQQVTLRCSPISGHKSVSWYQQVLGQGPQFIFQYYEKEERGRGNFPDRFSARQFPNYSSELNVNALLLGDSALYLCASSEFGTGYEQYFGPGTRLTVT.

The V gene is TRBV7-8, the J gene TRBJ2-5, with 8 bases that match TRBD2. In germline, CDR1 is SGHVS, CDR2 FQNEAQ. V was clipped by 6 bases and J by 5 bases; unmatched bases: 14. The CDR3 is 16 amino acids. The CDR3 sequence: CASRTTGGPSRETQYF. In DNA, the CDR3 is TGTGCCAGCAGGACCACGGGGGGGCCGTCACGGGAGACCCAGTACTTC.

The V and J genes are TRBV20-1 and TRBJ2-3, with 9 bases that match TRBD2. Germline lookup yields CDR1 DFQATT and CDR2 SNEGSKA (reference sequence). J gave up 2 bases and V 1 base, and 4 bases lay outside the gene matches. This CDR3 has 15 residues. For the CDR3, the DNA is TGCAGTGCTAGAGGAGCGGGGGGCCCCACAGATACGCAGTATTTT. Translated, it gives CSARGAGGPTDTQYF.

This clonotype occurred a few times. The DNA for the CDR3 is TGTGCCACCTGGCTAAGTGGCTCGAGCACAGATACGCAGTATTTT. It specifies CATWLSGSSTDTQYF. The chain links TRBV15 to TRBJ2-3; D remains unclear. The germline CDR1 and CDR2 sequences are LNHNV and YYDKDF (reference sequence). CDR3 length: 15 residues. The V and J ends lost 8 bases and 0 bases respectively, with 15 bases between them.

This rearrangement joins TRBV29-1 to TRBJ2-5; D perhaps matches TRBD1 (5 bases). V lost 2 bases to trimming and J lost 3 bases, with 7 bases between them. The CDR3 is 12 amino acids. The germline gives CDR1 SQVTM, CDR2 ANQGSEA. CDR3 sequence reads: CSVERTKETQYF. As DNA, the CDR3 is TGCAGCGTTGAAAGGACAAAAGAGACCCAGTACTTC.